This T cell receptor (beta chain) stems from a study of T-cell memory formation after mild COVID-19. Points from the study as a whole: The finding that pre-infection memory included some responding clones suggested that cross-reactive memory joined. Later expanders leaned toward CD4+, whereas clones contracting from day 15 to 85 were balanced CD4/CD8.

Germline V gene sequence: CDR1 SGHTA, CDR2 FQGNSA. The CDR3 has 14 amino acids. V gave up 4 bases and J gave up 0 bases, with 7 bases separating them. TCR alpha and TCR beta cDNA libraries carrying sample barcodes and UMIs were produced by 5'RACE using constant-segment primers. TCRdb re-called the 5' RACE reads with MiXCR, one entry per CDR3 protein. The top ten hold less than 10% of the sample, which has fewer than 650,000 distinct CDR3 sequences, 15% to 20% seen once. Of note for this clonotype: Its antigen remains unidentified.

This chain uses TRBV7-2 with TRBJ2-1; D not certain. Sequencing was carried out using PBMCs or a T cell subset sorted from them (not recorded which). The TCR originated in an adult woman who had mild COVID-19 (a few samples of this study predate the infection). Cell type and time point are not known. The CDR3 DNA is TGTGCCAGCAGCTACAGCCCCTCCTACAATGAGCAGTTCTTC. Its protein product is CASSYSPSYNEQFF.